This TCR beta chain comes out of a study of cytomegalovirus exposure and HLA in healthy donors. Study-wide findings and caveats: A likely sequencing artifact accounted for one observed cluster of highly shared sequence variants. Cytomegalovirus-associated TCR beta chains were listed, numbering 150 to 200. Solely CMV serostatus was available to characterize immune exposure.

The germline V gene encodes CDR1 SGHVS and CDR2 FQNEAQ. CDR3 length equals 16 residues. V trimming: 5 bases; J trimming: 7 bases; junction bases outside the gene matches: 16. This clone has only a few counts. Its antigen is unknown. Both 60 Vbeta primers and 13 Jbeta primers went into the PCR. The data were produced by immunoSEQ multiplex PCR, yet TCRdb's version contains in-frame clones alone and is incomplete. The sample carries 60,000 or so clones, 89% recorded once. The TCR sequence derives from a man aged 25-45 years in good health and CMV-seropositive. The chain carries TRBV7-8 and TRBJ1-1, with 7 bases matching TRBD1. Material: PBMCs. The CDR3 here is CASSPRYTSQGREAFF. CDR3 sequence (DNA): TGTGCCAGCAGCCCCAGGTACACCTCACAGGGGCGTGAAGCTTTCTTT.